This T cell receptor beta chain is drawn from a study of tumor-infiltrating lymphocytes in primary liver carcinoma. On the study more broadly: Samples gave roughly 3.65 to 7.13 million productive TCRbeta reads, similar across tissue types.

Starting from 400 to 500 ng of total RNA, TCR beta cDNA was produced with a primer in the constant region. Three-round nested multiplex PCR performed with slightly modified ARM-PCR produced the TCR beta libraries. Researchers ran the first two PCR rounds for 9 to 10 cycles each with TRBV1-TRBV30 forward primers and a C-beta reverse primer. TCRdb processed the multiplex PCR reads anew with MiXCR; each CDR3 protein has one entry. The sample records some 180,000 distinct CDR3 sequences, about 55% being singletons. Per the germline V gene, CDR1 is ENHRY and CDR2 is SYGVKD. Trimming took off 6 bases at V and 1 base at J, with 9 bases between the two ends. This CDR3 contains 13 residues. This clonotype showed up many times. Unsorted whole blood served as the source of blood RNA, and germline DNA was extracted as well.

The sequence came from a man aged 40-55 years with primary liver carcinoma and hepatitis B virus infection. Sequenced material: peripheral blood. The V and J genes are TRBV10-3 and TRBJ1-1; D possibly corresponds to TRBD1 (5 bases). The CDR3 is CAISPTGNTEAFF. The CDR3 nucleotides read TGTGCCATCAGCCCCACAGGGAACACTGAAGCTTTCTTT.